This T cell receptor (beta chain) stems from a study of blood T cell repertoires in COVID-19 (dated by TCRdb to 2018 to 2020). Concerning the study at large: Collaborator samples came from the United States, Italy and Spain and covered acute and convalescent phases of COVID-19. The material from the prospective study consisted of cDNA or gDNA derived from T cells, B-cell-depleted T cells, or PBMCs. The sample metadata nearly always contained a de-identified subject ID, COVID-19 status, age in years and sex. The repertoires were released in a freely available public database meant as a resource for research on the immune response to SARS-CoV-2. Subjects who had been exposed to COVID-19, were actively infected with it, or had recovered from it provided the deeply sampled blood TCRbeta repertoires that made up the dataset. Where available, HLA class I and class II types were taken from metadata supplied by the sample provider and were not determined by assay-based typing. Samples were obtained from the ongoing ImmuneRACE study (first 160 participants) and from over 1,000 subjects provided by 6 global collaborators.

Broader findings and caveats from the paper: How much clinical and demographic metadata was included differed by source and by participant, and the metadata was provided uncurated.

TCRbeta CDR3 regions were amplified from genomic DNA by means of the immunoSEQ Assay, a bias-controlled multiplex PCR. The authors' pipeline ran thus. The number of nucleated cells in each sample was estimated by amplification of reference gene primers within the assay. To quantify the absolute abundance of each unique TCRbeta CDR3 rearrangement, sequence reads were collapsed and filtered. For each sample, productive Simpson clonality was calculated as the square root of Simpson's diversity index over productive rearrangements. Not all clones reach the TCRdb copy of this immuneACCESS table, which keeps in-frame sequences only. Checked studies attribute under half of the gap to unresolved V genes and leave the rest unexplained. From that table come the V and J calls and clone size; the DNA was used to work out D and trimming. The sample includes about 70,000 clones, with 75% to 90% observed a single time. The ten most abundant clones make up 15% to 20% of the sample.

Via the germline V gene, CDR1 is SGHRS and CDR2 YFSETQ. The CDR3 runs 14 amino acids, cysteine and phenylalanine included. Only the CDR3 region is kept as DNA, spanning 42 bases read in frame from base 1. V and J are truncated by 0 bases and 2 bases respectively, leaving an intervening sequence of 8 bases. A word on this clone: Its antigen has not been determined. Base quality data are lacking; no much larger clone is found one base away.

In Seattle, one collaborating source enrolled patients while the infection was active and tracked those patients longitudinally over the course of disease. Collaborating institutions collected whole blood in K2EDTA tubes following their own protocols. Collaborator samples were shipped for TCRbeta analysis as frozen whole blood, isolated PBMCs, or DNA extracted from either sample type. Sequencing was carried out using peripheral blood. The chain is made from TRBV5-1 and TRBJ2-5; the D region possibly corresponds to TRBD1 (6 bases align). This clonotype was sampled from a middle-aged man with COVID-19, enrolled during active disease. The CDR3 sequence is CASSLGQAQETQYF. The nucleotides read TGCGCCAGCAGCTTGGGACAGGCACAAGAGACCCAGTACTTC.